This entry concerns a single T cell receptor beta chain. What it binds is unknown. This CDR3 region has 16 residues. CDR1 KGHDR and CDR2 SFDVKD come from the germline V gene. The V gene lost 1 base and the J gene lost 5 bases, with 14 bases spanning the gap. These data originate in a study of T cell responses to AZD1222 COVID-19 vaccine. Notes on the study in general: The breadth and depth of Spike-specific TCRs increased once two AZD1222 doses had been given. Reports indicate that nearly half of spike-specific TCRs are directed at unmutated variant regions. Clonal diversity may have been underestimated, and the donors were mostly white British, with more females than males. Among AZD1222 vaccinees, only six or seven were seropositive at baseline.

Only in-frame clones appear in the TCRdb table, and some are missing; sequencing was by immunoSEQ multiplex PCR. The sample shows approximately 100,000 clones, 85% of them seen only once. The starting material was peripheral blood, obtained 28 days after the second AZD1222 dose. The genes are TRBV24-1 and TRBJ1-5; D unclear. This TCR derives from an adult who received the AZD1222 COVID-19 vaccine. As DNA, the CDR3 is TGTGCCACCAGTGATTTTAAAGACCCCGATGATCAGCCCCAGCATTTT. Amino acid sequence: CATSDFKDPDDQPQHF.